The clone carrying this T cell receptor beta chain was counted once. Study processing details: Reference gene primer amplification yielded estimated nucleated cell counts. Measured with immunoSEQ multiplex PCR; TCRdb has only the in-frame clones, and not every one. V and J calls and clone size follow that table, whereas D and trimming were derived from the DNA. The table has a few hundred thousand clones, 80% to 90% seen once. The data originate from a study of blood T cell repertoires in COVID-19. Study-level background: Acute-phase and convalescent COVID-19 samples originated in the United States, Italy and Spain. The analysed material was cDNA or gDNA that came from T cells, B-cell-depleted T cells, or PBMCs.

Germline CDR1 and CDR2: SGHRS and YFSETQ. Deletions cut 0 bases from V and 5 bases from J, with 11 bases between. The CDR3 length is 15 residues. The sequenced material came from peripheral blood. V gene TRBV5-1 combines with J gene TRBJ2-2; maybe TRBD2 (5 bases). This sequence was found in a man in his thirties or forties with acute or convalescent COVID-19. As DNA, the CDR3 is TGCGCCAGCAGCTTGGCTGGCGGCGGGACCGGGGAGCTGTTTTTT. This gives the protein CASSLAGGGTGELFF.